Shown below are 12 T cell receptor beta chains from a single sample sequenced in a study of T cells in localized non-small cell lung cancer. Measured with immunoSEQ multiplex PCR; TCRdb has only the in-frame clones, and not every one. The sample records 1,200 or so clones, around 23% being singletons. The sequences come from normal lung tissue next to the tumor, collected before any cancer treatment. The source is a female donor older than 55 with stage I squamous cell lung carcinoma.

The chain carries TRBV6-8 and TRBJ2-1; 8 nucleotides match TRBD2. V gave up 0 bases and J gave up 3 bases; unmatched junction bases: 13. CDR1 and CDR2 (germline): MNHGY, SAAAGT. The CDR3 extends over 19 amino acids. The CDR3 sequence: CASSYSRPGRVSFYNEQFF. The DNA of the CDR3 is TGTGCCAGCAGTTACTCGCGTCCCGGGAGGGTGTCCTTCTACAATGAGCAGTTCTTC.

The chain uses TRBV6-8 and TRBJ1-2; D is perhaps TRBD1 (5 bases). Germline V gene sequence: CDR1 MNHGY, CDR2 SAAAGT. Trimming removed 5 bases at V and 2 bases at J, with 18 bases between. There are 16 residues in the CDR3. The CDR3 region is CASSEKTGVSNYGYTF. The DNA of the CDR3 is TGTGCCAGCAGTGAGAAAACAGGCGTCTCAAACTATGGCTACACCTTC.

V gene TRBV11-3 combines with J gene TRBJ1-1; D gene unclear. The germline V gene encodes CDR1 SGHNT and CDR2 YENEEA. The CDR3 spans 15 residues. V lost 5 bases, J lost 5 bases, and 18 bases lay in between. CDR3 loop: CASSPYGRGETEAFF. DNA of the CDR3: TGTGCCAGCAGCCCCTATGGCCGTGGAGAAACTGAAGCTTTCTTT.

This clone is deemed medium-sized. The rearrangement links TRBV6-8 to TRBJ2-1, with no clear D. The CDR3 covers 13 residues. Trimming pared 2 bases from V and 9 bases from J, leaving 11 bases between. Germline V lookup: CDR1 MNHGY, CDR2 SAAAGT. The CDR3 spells CASSYLGRREQFF. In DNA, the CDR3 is TGTGCCAGCAGTTACCTTGGACGCCGTGAGCAGTTCTTC.

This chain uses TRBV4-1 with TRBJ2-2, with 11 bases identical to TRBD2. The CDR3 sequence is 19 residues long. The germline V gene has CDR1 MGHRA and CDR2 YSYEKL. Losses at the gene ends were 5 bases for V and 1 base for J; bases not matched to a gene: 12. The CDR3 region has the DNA TGCGCCAGCAGCTCAGACCCGGGACTAGCGGAGGGGAACACCGGGGAGCTGTTTTTT. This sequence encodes CASSSDPGLAEGNTGELFF.

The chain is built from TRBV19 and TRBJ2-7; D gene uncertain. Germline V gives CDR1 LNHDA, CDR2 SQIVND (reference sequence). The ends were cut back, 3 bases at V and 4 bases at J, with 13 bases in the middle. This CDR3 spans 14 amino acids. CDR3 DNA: TGTGCCAGTAGTATGGGGTATCGGACGTACGAGCAGTACTTC. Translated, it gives CASSMGYRTYEQYF.

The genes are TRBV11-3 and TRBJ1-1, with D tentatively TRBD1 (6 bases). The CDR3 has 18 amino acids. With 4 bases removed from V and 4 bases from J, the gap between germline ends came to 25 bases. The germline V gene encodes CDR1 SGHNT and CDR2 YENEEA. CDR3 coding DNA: TGTGCCAGCAGCTCTGACAGGTTAGGGACAACGACAGGCACTGAAGCTTTCTTT. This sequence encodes CASSSDRLGTTTGTEAFF.

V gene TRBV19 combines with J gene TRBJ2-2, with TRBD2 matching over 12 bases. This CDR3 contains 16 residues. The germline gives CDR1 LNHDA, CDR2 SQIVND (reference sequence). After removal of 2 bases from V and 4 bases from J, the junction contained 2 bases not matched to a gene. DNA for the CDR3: TGTGCCAGTAGTATAAAGGGACTAGCGGGCACCGGGGAGCTGTTTTTT. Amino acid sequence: CASSIKGLAGTGELFF.

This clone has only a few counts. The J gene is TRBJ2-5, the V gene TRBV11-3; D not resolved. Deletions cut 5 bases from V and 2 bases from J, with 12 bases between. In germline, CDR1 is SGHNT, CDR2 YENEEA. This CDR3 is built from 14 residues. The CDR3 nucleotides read TGTGCCAGCAGCGACCCAATGGGGCAAGAGACCCAGTACTTC. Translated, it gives CASSDPMGQETQYF.

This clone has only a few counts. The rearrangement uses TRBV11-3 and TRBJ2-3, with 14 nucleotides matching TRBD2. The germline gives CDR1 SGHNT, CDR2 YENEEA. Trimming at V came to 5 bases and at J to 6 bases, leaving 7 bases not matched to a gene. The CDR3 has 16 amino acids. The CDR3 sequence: CASSAGTSGRFDTQYF. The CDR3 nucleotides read TGTGCCAGCAGCGCCGGGACTAGCGGGAGATTCGATACGCAGTATTTT.

The CDR3 protein is CASSDRGRLFFF. CDR3 in DNA: TGTGCCAGCAGTGACCGGGGACGATTATTTTTCTTT. This chain uses TRBV25-1 with TRBJ1-1, with D possibly being TRBD1 (5 bases). The CDR3 contains 12 residues. Germline V gene sequence: CDR1 MGHDK, CDR2 SYGVNS. Trimming took 3 bases from V and 13 from J, leaving 15 bases between them.

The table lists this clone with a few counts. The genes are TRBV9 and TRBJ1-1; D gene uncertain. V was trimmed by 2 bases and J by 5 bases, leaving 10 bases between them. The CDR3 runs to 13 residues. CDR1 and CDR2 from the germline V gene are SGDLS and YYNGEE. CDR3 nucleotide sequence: TGTGCCAGCAGCGTCGACTTGAGGACTGAAGCTTTCTTT. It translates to CASSVDLRTEAFF.